Listed below are T cell receptor beta chains from one sample, sequenced in a study of T-cell reconstitution after alpha-beta-depleted transplantation in children. MiXCR was run by TCRdb on the PCR reads, yielding one entry per CDR3 protein. This sample carries approximately 45,000 distinct CDR3 sequences, about 50% of them seen once, and the ten largest clones take roughly two fifths. The sample was peripheral blood, taken before TCRalphabeta/CD19-depleted stem cell transplant. The receptors were sampled from a boy under three years old with SCID, due to receive a stem cell transplant. CDR3s include the opening cysteine and the closing phenylalanine or tryptophan. A D gene is named only where the DNA matches it firmly. Clone size is shown for a subset of rows, as once, few, many or a class of expanded clone.

CDR3 length: 16
clone size: -
D gene: TRBD1
V gene: TRBV28
J gene: TRBJ1-2
CDR3 protein: CASSLSGGDSNYGYTF
CDR3 DNA: TGTGCCAGCAGTTTATCAGGGGGAGACTCTAACTATGGCTACACCTTC

CDR3 length: 14
clone size: many
D gene: TRBD2
V gene: TRBV5-6
J gene: TRBJ2-1
CDR3 protein: CASSLTSGYNEQFF
CDR3 DNA: TGTGCCAGCAGCTTGACTAGCGGATACAATGAGCAGTTCTTC

CDR3 length: 17
clone size: -
D gene: TRBD2
V gene: TRBV20-1
J gene: TRBJ2-1
CDR3 protein: CSAREMRTGGPRNEQFF
CDR3 DNA: TGCAGTGCTAGAGAAATGAGGACGGGGGGGCCGAGGAATGAGCAGTTCTTC

CDR3 length: 12
clone size: few
D gene: -
V gene: TRBV20-1
J gene: TRBJ1-2
CDR3 protein: CSADRDTYGYTF
CDR3 DNA: TGCAGTGCTGATCGGGACACCTATGGCTACACCTTC

CDR3 length: 15
clone size: -
D gene: -
V gene: TRBV3-1
J gene: TRBJ1-5
CDR3 protein: CASSQSPGGEQPQHF
CDR3 DNA: TGTGCCAGCAGCCAATCTCCAGGTGGGGAACAGCCCCAGCATTTT

CDR3 length: 15
clone size: -
D gene: -
V gene: TRBV5-5
J gene: TRBJ2-7
CDR3 protein: CASSLDPDFPYEQYF
CDR3 DNA: TGTGCCAGCAGCCTGGACCCTGACTTCCCCTACGAGCAGTACTTC

CDR3 length: 15
clone size: -
D gene: TRBD1
V gene: TRBV5-1
J gene: TRBJ1-5
CDR3 protein: CASSPGQGQNQPQHF
CDR3 DNA: TGCGCCAGCAGCCCGGGACAGGGGCAGAATCAGCCCCAGCATTTT

CDR3 length: 13
clone size: -
D gene: -
V gene: TRBV6-5
J gene: TRBJ2-7
CDR3 protein: CASSYPPHYEQYF
CDR3 DNA: TGTGCCAGCAGTTACCCTCCGCACTACGAGCAGTACTTC

CDR3 length: 13
clone size: -
D gene: -
V gene: TRBV5-1
J gene: TRBJ1-3
CDR3 protein: CASSLGDSGSPYF
CDR3 DNA: TGCGCCAGCAGCTTGGGAGATTCTGGGAGTCCATATTTT

CDR3 length: 10
clone size: -
D gene: -
V gene: TRBV20-1
J gene: TRBJ2-3
CDR3 protein: CSARRETQYF
CDR3 DNA: TGCAGTGCTAGACGGGAAACGCAGTATTTT

CDR3 length: 12
clone size: few
D gene: -
V gene: TRBV11-1
J gene: TRBJ2-7
CDR3 protein: CASSLTSYEQYF
CDR3 DNA: TGTGCCAGCAGTCTTACCTCTTACGAGCAGTACTTC

CDR3 length: 13
clone size: -
D gene: -
V gene: TRBV10-3
J gene: TRBJ1-1
CDR3 protein: CAISRSRNTEAFF
CDR3 DNA: TGTGCCATCAGCCGGTCCCGTAACACTGAAGCTTTCTTT

CDR3 length: 15
clone size: -
D gene: TRBD1
V gene: TRBV7-9
J gene: TRBJ2-1
CDR3 protein: CASSSPGQGSNEQFF
CDR3 DNA: TGTGCCAGCAGCTCCCCGGGACAGGGCTCCAATGAGCAGTTCTTC

CDR3 length: 13
clone size: -
D gene: -
V gene: TRBV6-4
J gene: TRBJ1-1
CDR3 protein: CASSDSQNTEAFF
CDR3 DNA: TGTGCCAGCAGTGACTCGCAGAACACTGAAGCTTTCTTT

CDR3 length: 13
clone size: few
D gene: TRBD1
V gene: TRBV29-1
J gene: TRBJ2-7
CDR3 protein: CSVVDRGGYEQYF
CDR3 DNA: TGCAGCGTCGTGGACAGGGGGGGATACGAGCAGTACTTC

CDR3 length: 14
clone size: -
D gene: TRBD2
V gene: TRBV6-1
J gene: TRBJ2-5
CDR3 protein: CARRGAERKETQYF
CDR3 DNA: TGTGCCCGGCGGGGGGCGGAGCGGAAAGAGACCCAGTACTTC